The entry below describes one TCR beta chain. Its antigen is not identified. The data originate from a study of vaccination effects on CD4 cells after COVID-19. General study points: By a late point after vaccination, infection- and vaccine-induced clones had shrunk markedly through clonal contraction.

Sequencing followed a ViraFEST assay step that expanded antigen-specific CD4+ T cells with viral peptide pools. Subsequent to a culture period of more than 8 days, CD4+ T cells were isolated. Participants were vaccinated with two doses of either the BNT162b2 or mRNA-1273 vaccine. Measured with immunoSEQ multiplex PCR; TCRdb has only the in-frame clones, and not every one. Seen here are more than 50,000 clones, less than 80% observed once, and the top ten hold more than 0.9%. The CDR3 spans 15 residues. Trimming cost V 8 bases and J 2 bases; bases outside gene matches: 6. Germline V gene data show CDR1 as MNHEY and CDR2 as SVGAGI.

The rearrangement links TRBV6-5 to TRBJ1-1; 12 nucleotides align to TRBD1. Sequencing used CD4+ T cells from PBMCs cultured with HCoV-OC43 spike peptides, obtained after COVID-19 vaccination. The subset: HCoV-OC43 spike overlapping peptide pool stimulation. This clonotype originated in a human donor who received a COVID-19 vaccine. The CDR3 DNA follows: TGTGCCAGCCGGGGACAGGGGGCGGGAAACACTGAAGCTTTCTTT. Translating it yields CASRGQGAGNTEAFF.